The present entry profiles one TCR beta chain with its context. Per the authors' pipeline: Reference gene primer amplification in the assay estimated nucleated cell counts. Repertoires were generated with immunoSEQ multiplex PCR, while TCRdb's copy carries only in-frame clones and drops some. V and J calls and clone size are given by that table; D and trimming were obtained from the DNA. The repertoire holds fewer than 250,000 clones, 65% to 90% seen once, with 4.7% in the top ten. The sample belongs to a study of blood T cell repertoires in COVID-19. The germline V and J ends were trimmed by 3 bases and 1 base, with 10 bases remaining between them. Germline CDR1 reads SGHTA; CDR2 reads FQGNSA. This CDR3 spans 14 amino acids.

The rearrangement links TRBV7-2 to TRBJ2-7, with D possibly TRBD2 on 6 matching bases. The TCR originated in a woman in her sixties or seventies with acute or convalescent COVID-19. The sample consisted of peripheral blood. Here the CDR3 reads CASSFGGGSYEQYF. The CDR3, as DNA: TGTGCCAGCAGCTTCGGGGGAGGATCCTACGAGCAGTACTTC.